This TCR beta chain was captured by sequencing in a study of metastatic and nonmetastatic thyroid tumors (dated by TCRdb to about 2020). Turning to the overall study: For patients with malignant and with benign thyroid disease, the researchers compared repertoires between peripheral blood samples and tumor or nodule tissue samples. Here is what the overall study found, with its caveats: In both blood and tumor samples, TCR beta diversity was reported to be significantly higher in malignant tumors than in benign nodules.

Receptors were amplified or captured by PCR. Sequencing was performed on an Illumina HiSeq 4000. High-throughput sequencing was used to profile the TCR beta-chain CDR3 region of each patient. Regarding the original processing steps: CDR3 differences across clinicopathological groups were used to build a classifier for discriminating distant-metastatic papillary thyroid cancer patients. To measure repertoire diversity the researchers used the Shannon index, while the Morisita-Horn index served to gauge how similar the tumor and blood repertoires were. TCRdb trimmed the raw reads at Q25, called clones with MiXCR and kept productive beta chains. TCRdb, rather than the study authors, made the V and J calls. This sample holds around 7,100 clones; approximately 35% were observed only once. In total, the top ten clones hold about two fifths of the sample. Before undergoing thyroid surgery, none of the patients had been given any kind of treatment. Patient clinical samples collected from the early 2010s to the late 2010s were retrospectively analysed using T-cell receptor beta sequencing.

This clone was seen a few times. Its binding antigen is unknown. Qualities for individual bases were not recorded, and no much larger clone is one base off. The specimen sequenced was adjacent normal tissue. The sequence was collected from a female donor with papillary thyroid cancer or a benign thyroid nodule (not recorded which). Some clones in this sample may be carry-over from other donors' samples.

CDR3 reads: CASSSRGGAETQYF. The DNA sequence is TGTGCCAGCAGTTCTCGGGGAGGGGCTGAGACCCAGTACTTC. Rearrangement joined TRBV6-2 or TRBV6-3 to TRBJ2-5, and 7 junctional nucleotides match TRBD2. The CDR3 runs 14 amino acids, cysteine and phenylalanine included. This entry keeps only the CDR3 DNA: 42 bases, framed from base 1. Clipping removes 4 bases from V and 5 bases from J, with 7 as the unmatched junction base count. Reading the germline V gene gives CDR1 MNHEY and CDR2 SVGEGT.